The sequence of this T cell receptor (beta chain) was determined in a study of siplizumab effects on memory and regulatory T cells. Findings and caveats of the study: Memory cells that were CD4+ and unstimulated gave rise to alloreactive sequences, which siplizumab significantly reduced.

Donor pairs, a few in total, had unstimulated naive, memory, effector memory and TEMRA subsets sequenced. CDR3 size: 12 residues. Trimming took 4 bases from V and 5 from J, leaving 5 bases between them. Germline CDR1 reads LGHNA; CDR2 reads YNFKEQ. Roughly 10^5 TCR templates underwent assay in each sample. Sequencing used immunoSEQ multiplex PCR; TCRdb keeps in-frame clones, though not all of them. The table shows over 85,000 clones, with roughly 96% occurring only once. As for this clone: Antigen specificity is unknown.

This TCR derives from a human donor in good health. Material: naive CD4+ T cells sorted from blood. This rearrangement joins TRBV4-2 to TRBJ1-4; D gene unclear. The DNA for the CDR3 is TGTGCCAGCAGCCGACAAAATGAAAAACTGTTTTTT. Encoded protein: CASSRQNEKLFF.